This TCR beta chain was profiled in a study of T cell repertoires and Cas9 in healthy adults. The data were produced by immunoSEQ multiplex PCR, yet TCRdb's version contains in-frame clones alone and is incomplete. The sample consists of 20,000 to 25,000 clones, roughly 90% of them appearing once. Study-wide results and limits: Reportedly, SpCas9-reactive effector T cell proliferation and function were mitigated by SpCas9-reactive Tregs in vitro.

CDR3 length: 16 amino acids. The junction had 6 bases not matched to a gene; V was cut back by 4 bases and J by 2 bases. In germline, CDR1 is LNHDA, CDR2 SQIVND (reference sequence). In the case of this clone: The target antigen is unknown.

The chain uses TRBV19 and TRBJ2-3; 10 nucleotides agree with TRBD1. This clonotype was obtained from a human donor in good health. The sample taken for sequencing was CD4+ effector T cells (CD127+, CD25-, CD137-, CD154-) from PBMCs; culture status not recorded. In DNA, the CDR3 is TGTGCCAGTAGTAGACAGGGGGCACAGTCCACAGATACGCAGTATTTT. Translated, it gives CASSRQGAQSTDTQYF.